The 29 T cell receptor beta chains below come from one sample, sequenced in a study of blood T cell repertoires in COVID-19. Clones were read by immunoSEQ multiplex PCR, and TCRdb kept only the in-frame ones, dropping some. The profile shows about 430,000 clones, about 88% of them singletons. Sequences were obtained from PBMCs or T cells enriched from blood (not recorded which). The receptors stem from a woman aged 18-30 years who had been exposed to COVID-19.

The chain recombines TRBV9 with TRBJ2-3; D gene unclear. V dropped 0 bases and J dropped 4 bases, with 9 bases sitting between them. The germline gives CDR1 SGDLS, CDR2 YYNGEE. CDR3 length: 14 amino acids. Written as DNA, the CDR3 is TGTGCCAGCAGCGTAGCCAGCGCCCCAGATACGCAGTATTTT. Its translation is CASSVASAPDTQYF. The full variable domain, its missing parts supplied by reference TRBV9 and TRBJ2-3, is DSGVTQTPKHLITATGQRVTLRCSPRSGDLSVYWYQQSLDQGLQFLIQYYNGEERAKGNILERFSAQQFPDLHSELNLSSLELGDSALYFCASSVASAPDTQYFGPGTRLTVL.

The rearrangement links TRBV27 to TRBJ1-1, with D unclear. Trimming pared 6 bases from V and 1 base from J, leaving 12 bases between. Germline assignment: CDR1 MNHEY and CDR2 SMNVEV (reference sequence). The CDR3 spans 14 residues. The DNA for the CDR3 is TGTGCCAGCAGAAAAATACAGCAGAACACTGAAGCTTTCTTT. As protein: CASRKIQQNTEAFF.

V and J are TRBV19 and TRBJ1-1; 12 bases line up with TRBD1. Trimming cost V 4 bases and J 11 bases; bases outside gene matches: 8. CDR3 length equals 14 residues. The germline CDR1 and CDR2 sequences are LNHDA and SQIVND (reference sequence). CDR3 amino acids: CASSTGTGGWTAFF. The CDR3 nucleotides read TGTGCCAGTAGTACCGGGACAGGGGGCTGGACCGCTTTCTTT.

The chain has TRBV7-2 and TRBJ2-7, with D unclear. This CDR3 spans 12 amino acids. From germline, CDR1 is SGHTA and CDR2 FQGNSA. V was pared by 5 bases and J by 3 bases, with 8 bases between. The CDR3 is CASSLVSYEQYF. CDR3 DNA sequence: TGTGCCAGCAGCCTCGTTAGCTACGAGCAGTACTTC. Full variable domain (missing parts from reference TRBV7-2 and TRBJ2-7): GAGVSQSPSNKVTEKGKDVELRCDPISGHTALYWYRQSLGQGLEFLIYFQGNSAPDKSGLPSDRFSAERTGGSVSTLTIQRTQQEDSAVYLCASSLVSYEQYFGPGTRLTVT.

The chain has TRBV6-2 or TRBV6-3 and TRBJ1-1; 11 bases are shared with TRBD1. Germline V gives CDR1 MNHEY, CDR2 SVGEGT. The CDR3 runs 13 residues. V was pared by 6 bases and J by 6 bases, with 3 bases of the junction left unmatched. The CDR3: CASSGQGASEAFF. DNA of the CDR3: TGTGCCAGCAGCGGACAGGGGGCATCTGAAGCTTTCTTT.

V is TRBV28 and J is TRBJ2-7; no clear D. Germline assignment: CDR1 MDHEN and CDR2 SYDVKM. The CDR3 is 18 amino acids. Trimming stripped 10 bases from V and 4 bases from J, with 32 bases between. The DNA of the CDR3 is TGTGCCACAGTATACCCGTTCCCCGAGAAGACGGAGCGTTACGAGCAGTACTTC. It codes for CATVYPFPEKTERYEQYF.

This clone was counted a single time. This chain links TRBV19 with TRBJ1-2; TRBD1 is a possible D gene (6 bases). The CDR3 totals 13 residues. V was shortened by 3 bases and J by 4 bases, with 9 bases between the two germline ends. Germline V gene lookup returns CDR1 LNHDA and CDR2 SQIVND (reference sequence). The CDR3 is CASSIWGLYGYTF. In DNA form, the CDR3 reads TGTGCCAGTAGTATCTGGGGGCTCTATGGCTACACCTTC. Variable domain in full (rest from reference TRBV19 and TRBJ1-2): DGGITQSPKYLFRKEGQNVTLSCEQNLNHDAMYWYRQDPGQGLRLIYYSQIVNDFQKGDIAEGYSVSREKKESFPLTVTSAQKNPTAFYLCASSIWGLYGYTFGSGTRLTVV.

The V call is TRBV5-1, the J call TRBJ2-1; D is possibly TRBD2 (7 bases). Germline values: CDR1 SGHRS, CDR2 YFSETQ. V was trimmed by 6 bases and J by 3 bases, leaving 10 bases between them. The CDR3 contains 13 residues. Here the CDR3 DNA reads TGCGCCAGCACGGGGGGCGGCTACAATGAGCAGTTCTTC. It codes for CASTGGGYNEQFF.

This sequence joins TRBV27 and TRBJ2-7; D is ambiguous. The CDR3 has 14 amino acids. Germline V lookup: CDR1 MNHEY, CDR2 SMNVEV (reference sequence). The ends were cut back, 5 bases at V and 2 bases at J, with 13 bases in the middle. The CDR3 spells CASSGMGRTYEQYF. The DNA for the CDR3 is TGTGCCAGCAGTGGTATGGGCCGAACCTACGAGCAGTACTTC.

The V and J genes are TRBV30 and TRBJ1-6; a possible D gene is TRBD1 (5 bases). Trimming left V 0 bases short and J 6 bases short, with 21 bases between. This CDR3 comprises 18 residues. CDR1 and CDR2 (germline): GTSNPN, SVGIG (reference sequence). Here the CDR3 reads CAWSVARVNLNANSPLHF. The CDR3 bases are TGTGCCTGGAGTGTAGCCAGGGTAAACCTTAACGCTAATTCACCCCTCCACTTT.

This chain joins TRBV9 and TRBJ2-1; 11 positions agree with TRBD2. The germline gives CDR1 SGDLS, CDR2 YYNGEE. The trim removed 4 bases at V and 0 bases at J, leaving 9 bases unmatched. The CDR3 spans 18 residues. CDR3 region: CASSPSGGRLSSYNEQFF. The CDR3 region has the DNA TGTGCCAGCAGCCCTAGCGGGGGGCGTCTTAGCTCCTACAATGAGCAGTTCTTC.

This chain links TRBV5-1 with TRBJ2-5, with a weak D call TRBD2 (6 bases). Trimming removed 6 bases at V and 5 bases at J, with 23 bases between. The CDR3 contains 16 residues. The germline gives CDR1 SGHRS, CDR2 YFSETQ. The CDR3 DNA reads TGCGCCAGCAACCGGGGTGGGGCTAGCGCGGCGGAGACCCAGTACTTC. This gives the protein CASNRGGASAAETQYF.

The table lists this clone with a count of one. This sample includes further DNA sequences coding for the same CDR3. The chain recombines TRBV27 with TRBJ2-7, with D uncertain. CDR3 length equals 13 residues. The V end was cut by 2 bases, the J end by 3 bases, with 8 bases between. Germline lookup yields CDR1 MNHEY and CDR2 SMNVEV (reference sequence). In nucleotides, the CDR3 is TGTGCCAGCAGTTTAGGGTGGAGCTACGAGCAGTACTTC. Its protein product is CASSLGWSYEQYF.

The genes are TRBV2 and TRBJ1-6; 7 nucleotides align to TRBD1. CDR3 size: 15 residues. V lost 6 bases to trimming and J lost 6 bases; unmatched junction nucleotides: 8. Germline CDR1 reads SNHLY; CDR2 reads FYNNEI. The CDR3 DNA reads as TGTGCCAGCAGGATTGGGACAGCACTTAATTCACCCCTCCACTTT. It is translated as CASRIGTALNSPLHF.

V gene TRBV5-5 combines with J gene TRBJ2-1; 7 bases are shared with TRBD2. V was clipped by 1 base and J by 6 bases; unmatched bases: 13. Germline-derived CDR1 and CDR2 are SGHKS and YYEKEE (reference sequence). The CDR3 has 17 residues. CDR3 in DNA: TGTGCCAGCAGCTTGTTGAGGAGCGGGACTCCCCTCAATGAGCAGTTCTTC. Its protein is CASSLLRSGTPLNEQFF.

The chain joins TRBV7-2 to TRBJ2-4; 7 nucleotides line up with TRBD1. V lost 4 bases, J lost 12 bases, and 3 bases stayed unmatched. The CDR3 spans 11 residues. The germline gives CDR1 SGHTA, CDR2 FQGNSA. The CDR3: CASSYGDSQYF. CDR3 nucleotide sequence: TGTGCCAGCAGCTACGGGGACAGTCAGTACTTC.

This chain joins TRBV9 and TRBJ2-5; 11 bases fit TRBD2. The J segment lost 7 bases and the V segment lost 0 bases, leaving 8 bases of the junction unmatched. Germline V gene data show CDR1 as SGDLS and CDR2 as YYNGEE. The CDR3 contains 16 residues. Here the CDR3 reads CASSVVAGGPWATQYF. The CDR3 DNA follows: TGTGCCAGCAGCGTAGTAGCGGGGGGGCCTTGGGCGACCCAGTACTTC.

This sequence joins TRBV29-1 and TRBJ1-4, with a possible D match to TRBD1 (6 bases). Germline assignment: CDR1 SQVTM and CDR2 ANQGSEA. The CDR3 totals 12 residues. The V and J ends lost 5 bases and 7 bases respectively, with 11 bases between them. CDR3 nucleotide sequence: TGCAGCGTTAAACAGACAGGTGAAAAACTGTTTTTT. It codes for CSVKQTGEKLFF.

V gene TRBV18 combines with J gene TRBJ1-4; TRBD1 matches 8 bases. This CDR3 is built from 13 residues. Germline CDR1 and CDR2: KGHSH and LQKENI. V was pared by 3 bases and J by 10 bases, with 4 bases of the junction left unmatched. CDR3 sequence reads: CASSPDRAGKLFF. Written as DNA, the CDR3 is TGTGCCAGCTCACCGGACAGGGCGGGAAAACTGTTTTTT. The full variable domain, with the rest looked up from reference TRBV18 and TRBJ1-4, is NAGVMQNPRHLVRRRGQEARLRCSPMKGHSHVYWYRQLPEEGLKFMVYLQKENIIDESGMPKERFSAEFPKEGPSILRIQQVVRGDSAAYFCASSPDRAGKLFFGSGTQLSVL.

The rearrangement joins TRBV29-1 to TRBJ2-7; perhaps TRBD2 as D (5 bases). The CDR3 extends over 14 amino acids. V lost 6 bases to trimming and J lost 2 bases, with 17 bases between them. Germline V gives CDR1 SQVTM, CDR2 ANQGSEA. CDR3 DNA: TGCAGCGTCCAACGGACGGACTCCCCCTACGAGCAGTACTTC. Its protein product is CSVQRTDSPYEQYF.

The chain is built from TRBV2 and TRBJ2-5, with 7 bases that match TRBD2. V lost 0 bases to trimming and J lost 2 bases; unmatched junction nucleotides: 3. There are 15 residues in the CDR3. Germline-derived CDR1 and CDR2 are SNHLY and FYNNEI. In nucleotides, the CDR3 is TGTGCCAGCAGTGAAGCGCGAGCGGGACAAGAGACCCAGTACTTC. It translates to CASSEARAGQETQYF.

V and J are TRBV7-6 and TRBJ2-1, with 7 bases identical to TRBD2. The V and J ends lost 1 base and 4 bases, in that order; junction bases with no gene match: 16. The CDR3 covers 19 residues. From germline, CDR1 is SGHVS and CDR2 FNYEAQ. CDR3 sequence (DNA): TGTGCCAGCAGCTTAGACCACTACGATTCTAGCGGATTATACAATGAGCAGTTCTTC. It encodes CASSLDHYDSSGLYNEQFF.

With respect to this clone: Other DNA sequences from this sample encode an identical CDR3 as well. The chain uses TRBV6-5 and TRBJ1-1; unclear D gene. The CDR3 loop spans 12 amino acids. V was shortened by 4 bases and J by 4 bases, with 7 bases between the two germline ends. The germline V gene encodes CDR1 MNHEY and CDR2 SVGAGI. The CDR3 here is CASSSTGTEAFF. The CDR3 DNA follows: TGTGCCAGCAGTTCGACTGGCACTGAAGCTTTCTTT.

The V gene is TRBV9, the J gene TRBJ1-2; no firm D call. This CDR3 has 12 amino acids. Germline V gives CDR1 SGDLS, CDR2 YYNGEE. V lost 7 bases, J lost 5 bases, and 12 bases lay in between. Here the CDR3 reads CASSPREYGYTF. DNA of the CDR3: TGTGCCAGCTCCCCCCGGGAGTATGGCTACACCTTC.

The CDR3 reads CASSFRDSAYEQYF. CDR3 DNA sequence: TGCGCCAGCAGCTTCCGGGACAGTGCCTACGAGCAGTACTTC. V is TRBV5-1 and J is TRBJ2-7; 7 bases align to TRBD1. CDR1 and CDR2 from the germline V gene are SGHRS and YFSETQ. The length of the CDR3 is 14 residues. The J segment lost 2 bases and the V segment lost 2 bases, leaving 4 bases of the junction unmatched.

The chain recombines TRBV18 with TRBJ2-1; the D gene is possibly TRBD2 (6 bases). The CDR3 totals 14 residues. Germline V gives CDR1 KGHSH, CDR2 LQKENI. The V and J ends lost 2 bases and 3 bases respectively, with 8 bases between them. The CDR3 sequence: CASSPLADYNEQFF. The CDR3 DNA is TGTGCCAGCTCACCATTAGCGGACTACAATGAGCAGTTCTTC.

The chain couples TRBV27 to TRBJ1-1; D gene uncertain. Trimming shortened V by 5 bases and J by 4 bases, and 14 bases separated the two germline ends. Germline CDR1 and CDR2: MNHEY and SMNVEV (reference sequence). The CDR3 is 14 residues long. The CDR3: CASSPLPIGTEAFF. DNA of the CDR3: TGTGCCAGCAGTCCTCTTCCGATCGGCACTGAAGCTTTCTTT.

This rearrangement joins TRBV5-1 to TRBJ2-3; 8 nucleotides line up with TRBD1. V was clipped by 3 bases and J by 2 bases; unmatched bases: 5. Germline V CDR1 and CDR2: SGHRS, YFSETQ. This CDR3 region has 15 residues. Here the CDR3 reads CASSYGTGNTDTQYF. DNA for the CDR3: TGCGCCAGCAGCTACGGGACAGGCAACACAGATACGCAGTATTTT.

The table lists this clone with a few counts. The sample holds other DNA sequences that translate to the same CDR3. V gene TRBV6-5 combines with J gene TRBJ1-5, with D possibly being TRBD1 (5 bases). V was cut by 7 bases and J by 1 base, with 8 bases left in between. The CDR3 covers 13 residues. CDR1 and CDR2 from the germline V gene are MNHEY and SVGAGI. Here the CDR3 reads CASNQGSNQPQHF. In DNA, the CDR3 is TGTGCCAGCAATCAGGGCAGCAATCAGCCCCAGCATTTT.